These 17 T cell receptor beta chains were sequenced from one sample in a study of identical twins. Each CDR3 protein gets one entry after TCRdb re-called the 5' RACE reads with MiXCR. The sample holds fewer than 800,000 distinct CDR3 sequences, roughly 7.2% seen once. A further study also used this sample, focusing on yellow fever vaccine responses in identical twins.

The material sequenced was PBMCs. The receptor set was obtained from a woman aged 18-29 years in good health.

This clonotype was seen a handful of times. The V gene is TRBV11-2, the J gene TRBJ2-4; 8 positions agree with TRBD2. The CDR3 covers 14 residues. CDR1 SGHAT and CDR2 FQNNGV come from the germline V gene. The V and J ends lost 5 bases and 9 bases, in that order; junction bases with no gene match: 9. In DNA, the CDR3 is TGTGCCAGCAGCCCAGGATCGGGGGGGGGCATTCAGTACTTC. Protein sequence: CASSPGSGGGIQYF.

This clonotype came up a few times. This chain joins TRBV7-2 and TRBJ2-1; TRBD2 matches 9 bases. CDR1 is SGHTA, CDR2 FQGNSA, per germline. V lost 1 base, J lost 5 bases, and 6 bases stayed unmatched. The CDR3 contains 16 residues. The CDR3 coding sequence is TGTGCCAGCAGCTTAGTTCGGGCTAGCGGGAACAATGAGCAGTTCTTC. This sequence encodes CASSLVRASGNNEQFF.

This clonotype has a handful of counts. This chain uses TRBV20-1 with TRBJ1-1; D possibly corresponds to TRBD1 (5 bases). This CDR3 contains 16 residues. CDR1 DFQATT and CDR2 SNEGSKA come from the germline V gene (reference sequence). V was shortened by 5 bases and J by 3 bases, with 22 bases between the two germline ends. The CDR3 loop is CSAPLDRGPFYTEAFF. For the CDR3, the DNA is TGCAGTGCTCCCCTCGATCGGGGCCCTTTTTACACTGAAGCTTTCTTT.

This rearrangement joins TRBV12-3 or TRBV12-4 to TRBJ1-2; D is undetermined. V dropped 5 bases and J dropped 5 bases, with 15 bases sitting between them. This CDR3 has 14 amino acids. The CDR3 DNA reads TGTGCCAGCAGTGTGAGCACTTTAGAATATGGCTACACCTTC. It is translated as CASSVSTLEYGYTF.

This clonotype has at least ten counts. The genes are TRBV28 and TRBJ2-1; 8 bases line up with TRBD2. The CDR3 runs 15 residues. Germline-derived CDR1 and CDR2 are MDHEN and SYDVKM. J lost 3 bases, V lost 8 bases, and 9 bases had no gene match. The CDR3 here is CASHLTGTSYNEQFF. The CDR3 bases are TGTGCCAGCCATCTTACCGGGACTAGCTACAATGAGCAGTTCTTC.

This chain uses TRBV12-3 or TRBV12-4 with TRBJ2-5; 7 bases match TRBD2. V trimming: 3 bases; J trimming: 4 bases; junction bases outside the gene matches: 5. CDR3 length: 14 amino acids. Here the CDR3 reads CASSFRVAGETQYF. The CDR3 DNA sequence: TGTGCCAGCAGTTTTAGGGTAGCGGGAGAGACCCAGTACTTC.

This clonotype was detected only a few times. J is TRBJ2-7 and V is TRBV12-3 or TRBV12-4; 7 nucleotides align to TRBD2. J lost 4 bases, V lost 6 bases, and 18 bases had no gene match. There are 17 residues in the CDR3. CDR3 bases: TGTGCCAGCAGCCCTCGGGGAAAGGCGGGAGAATGGTACGAGCAGTACTTC. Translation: CASSPRGKAGEWYEQYF.

The CDR3 reads CASSPGLAGGLAAISGANVLTF. The CDR3 DNA reads as TGCGCCAGCAGCCCGGGCCTGGCAGGGGGTCTAGCGGCGATATCTGGGGCCAACGTCCTGACTTTC. V is TRBV5-1 and J is TRBJ2-6, with D perhaps matching TRBD1 or TRBD2 (7 bases each). With 4 bases removed from V and 1 base from J, the gap between germline ends came to 30 bases. Germline-derived CDR1 and CDR2 are SGHRS and YFSETQ. The CDR3 is 22 amino acids.

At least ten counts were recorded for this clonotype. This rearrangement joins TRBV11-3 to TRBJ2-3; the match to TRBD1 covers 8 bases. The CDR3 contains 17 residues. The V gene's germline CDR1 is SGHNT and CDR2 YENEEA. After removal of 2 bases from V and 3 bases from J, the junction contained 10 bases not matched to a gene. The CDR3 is CASSLFFDRGGTDTQYF. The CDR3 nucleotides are TGTGCCAGCAGCTTATTCTTCGACAGGGGTGGGACAGATACGCAGTATTTT.

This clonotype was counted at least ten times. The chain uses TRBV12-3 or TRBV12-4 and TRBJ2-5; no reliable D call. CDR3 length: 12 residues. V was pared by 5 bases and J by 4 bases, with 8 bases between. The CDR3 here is CASSVDRETQYF. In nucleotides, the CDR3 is TGTGCCAGCAGTGTAGACCGAGAGACCCAGTACTTC.

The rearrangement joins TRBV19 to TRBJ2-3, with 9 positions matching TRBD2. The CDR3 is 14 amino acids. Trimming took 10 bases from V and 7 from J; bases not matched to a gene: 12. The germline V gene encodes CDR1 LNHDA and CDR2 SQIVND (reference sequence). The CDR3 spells CATALGREGNTQYF. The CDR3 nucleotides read TGTGCCACCGCCTTGGGGCGGGAGGGGAATACGCAGTATTTT.

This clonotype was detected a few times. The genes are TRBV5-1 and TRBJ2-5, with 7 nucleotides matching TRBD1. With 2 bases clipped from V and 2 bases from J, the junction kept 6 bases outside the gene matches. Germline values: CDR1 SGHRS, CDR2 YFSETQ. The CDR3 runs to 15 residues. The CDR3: CASSLQGSQQETQYF. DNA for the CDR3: TGCGCCAGCAGCTTACAGGGGTCACAACAAGAGACCCAGTACTTC.

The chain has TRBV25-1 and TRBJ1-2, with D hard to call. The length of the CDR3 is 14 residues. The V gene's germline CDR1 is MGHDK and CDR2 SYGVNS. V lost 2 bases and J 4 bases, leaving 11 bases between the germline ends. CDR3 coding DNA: TGTGCCAGCAGTGAAATCGGAGGAGTCTATGGCTACACCTTC. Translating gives CASSEIGGVYGYTF.

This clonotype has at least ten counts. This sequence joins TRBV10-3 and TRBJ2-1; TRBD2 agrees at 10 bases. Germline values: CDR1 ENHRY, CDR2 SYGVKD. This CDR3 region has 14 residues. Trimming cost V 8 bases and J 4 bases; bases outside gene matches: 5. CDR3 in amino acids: CAIQASGGYNEQFF. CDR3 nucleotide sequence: TGTGCCATCCAGGCTAGCGGGGGTTACAATGAGCAGTTCTTC.

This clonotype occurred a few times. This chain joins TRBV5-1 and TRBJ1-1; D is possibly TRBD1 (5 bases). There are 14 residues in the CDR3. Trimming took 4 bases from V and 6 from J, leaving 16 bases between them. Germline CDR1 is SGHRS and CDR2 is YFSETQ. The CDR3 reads CASSRGGEASEAFF. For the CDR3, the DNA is TGCGCCAGCAGCCGTGGAGGGGAGGCTTCTGAAGCTTTCTTT.

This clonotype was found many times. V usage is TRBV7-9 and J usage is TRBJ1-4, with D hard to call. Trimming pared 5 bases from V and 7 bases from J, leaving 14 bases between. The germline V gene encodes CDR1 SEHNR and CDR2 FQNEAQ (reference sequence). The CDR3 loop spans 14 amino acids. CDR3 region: CASSPDGSREKLFF. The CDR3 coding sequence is TGTGCCAGCAGCCCGGATGGAAGCCGTGAAAAACTGTTTTTT. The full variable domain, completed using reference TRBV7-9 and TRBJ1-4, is DTGVSQNPRHKITKRGQNVTFRCDPISEHNRLYWYRQTLGQGPEFLTYFQNEAQLEKSRLLSDRFSAERPKGSFSTLEIQRTEQGDSAMYLCASSPDGSREKLFFGSGTQLSVL.

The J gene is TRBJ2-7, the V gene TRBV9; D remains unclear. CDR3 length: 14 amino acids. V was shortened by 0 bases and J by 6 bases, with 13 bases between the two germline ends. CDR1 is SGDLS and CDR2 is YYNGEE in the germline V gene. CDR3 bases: TGTGCCAGCAGCGTAGAAGGAACTCCGACCGAGCAGTACTTC. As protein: CASSVEGTPTEQYF.